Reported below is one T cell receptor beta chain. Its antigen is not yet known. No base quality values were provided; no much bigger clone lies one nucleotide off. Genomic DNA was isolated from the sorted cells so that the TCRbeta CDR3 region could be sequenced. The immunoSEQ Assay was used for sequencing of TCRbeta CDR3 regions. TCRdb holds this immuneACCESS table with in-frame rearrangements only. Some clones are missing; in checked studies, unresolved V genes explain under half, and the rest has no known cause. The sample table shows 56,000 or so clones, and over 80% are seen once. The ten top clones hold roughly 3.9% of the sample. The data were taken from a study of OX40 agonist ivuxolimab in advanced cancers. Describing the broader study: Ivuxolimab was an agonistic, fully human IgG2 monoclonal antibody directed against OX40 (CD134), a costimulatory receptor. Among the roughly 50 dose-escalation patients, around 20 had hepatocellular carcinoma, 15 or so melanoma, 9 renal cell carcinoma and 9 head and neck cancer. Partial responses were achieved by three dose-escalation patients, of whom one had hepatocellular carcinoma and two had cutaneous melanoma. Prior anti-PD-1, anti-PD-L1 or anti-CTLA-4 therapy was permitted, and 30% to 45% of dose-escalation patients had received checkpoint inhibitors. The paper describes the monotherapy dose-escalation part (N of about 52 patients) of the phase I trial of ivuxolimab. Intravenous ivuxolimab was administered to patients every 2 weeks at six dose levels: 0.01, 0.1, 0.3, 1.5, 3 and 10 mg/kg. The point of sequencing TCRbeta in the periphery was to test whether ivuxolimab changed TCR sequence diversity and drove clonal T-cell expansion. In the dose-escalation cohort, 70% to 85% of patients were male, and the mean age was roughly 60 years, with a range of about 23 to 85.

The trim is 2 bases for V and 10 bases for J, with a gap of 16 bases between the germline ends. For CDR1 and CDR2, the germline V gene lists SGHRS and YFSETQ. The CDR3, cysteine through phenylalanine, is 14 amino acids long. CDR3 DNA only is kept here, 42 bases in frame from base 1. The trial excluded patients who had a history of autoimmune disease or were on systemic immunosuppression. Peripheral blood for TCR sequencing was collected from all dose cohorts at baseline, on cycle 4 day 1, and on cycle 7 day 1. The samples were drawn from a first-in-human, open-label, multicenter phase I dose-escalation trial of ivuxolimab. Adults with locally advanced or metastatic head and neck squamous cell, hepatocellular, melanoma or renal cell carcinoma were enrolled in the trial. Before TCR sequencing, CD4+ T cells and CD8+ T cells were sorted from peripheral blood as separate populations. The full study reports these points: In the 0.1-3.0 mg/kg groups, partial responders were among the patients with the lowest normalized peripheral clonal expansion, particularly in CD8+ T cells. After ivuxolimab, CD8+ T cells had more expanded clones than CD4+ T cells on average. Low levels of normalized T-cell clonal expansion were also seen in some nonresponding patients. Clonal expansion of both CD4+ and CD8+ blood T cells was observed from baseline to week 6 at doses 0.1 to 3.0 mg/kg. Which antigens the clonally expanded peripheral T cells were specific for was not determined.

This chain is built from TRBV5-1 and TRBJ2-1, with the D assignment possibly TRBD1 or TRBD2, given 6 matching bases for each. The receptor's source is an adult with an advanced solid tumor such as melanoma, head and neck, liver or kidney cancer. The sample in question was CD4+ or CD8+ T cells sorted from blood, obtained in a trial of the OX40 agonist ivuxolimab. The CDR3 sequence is CASSLRVEGGEQFF. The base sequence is TGCGCCAGCAGCTTAAGGGTCGAGGGGGGCGAGCAGTTCTTC. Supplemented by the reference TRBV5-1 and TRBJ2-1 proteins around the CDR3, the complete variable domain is KAGVTQTPRYLIKTRGQQVTLSCSPISGHRSVSWYQQTPGQGLQFLFEYFSETQRNKGNFPGRFSGRQFSNSRSEMNVSTLELGDSALYLCASSLRVEGGEQFFGPGTRLTVL.